A selection of T cell receptor beta chains follows, all from one sample in a study of blood T cell repertoires in COVID-19. The table came from immunoSEQ multiplex PCR; TCRdb's copy has only in-frame clones and leaves some out. Seen here are about 380,000 clones, 88% observed once, and the top ten hold 0.9% to 1.5%. The sequencing sample was made of PBMCs or T cells enriched from blood (not recorded which). The receptor set was obtained from a woman under 30 who had recovered from COVID-19. Both conserved end residues are part of each CDR3. Size tells how often a clone was seen (once, few, many) or the class of an expanded clone, and some rows leave it out.

size | V | CDR3
. | TRBV9 | CASSVGRGSYGYTF
. | TRBV7-9 | CASSQGGRDYGYTF
. | TRBV28 | CASGDRVHNEQFF
. | TRBV4-1 | CASSQEPRTGDQPQHF
. | TRBV27 | CASSPDRGSSYNEQFF
. | TRBV27 | CASSLGGGYGYTF
. | TRBV30 | CAEGEGNQPQHF
. | TRBV5-8 | CASSLRDSKETQYF
. | TRBV7-8 | CASSLAGQADYGYTF
. | TRBV12-5 | CASGLSGADTGELFF
. | TRBV7-3 | CASSEGPLAGGPYEQYF
. | TRBV4-1 | CASSPLAGSYNEQFF
. | TRBV6-6 | CAGTWTGSTEAFF
. | TRBV21-1 | CASSKSGTYNEQFF
. | TRBV5-7 | CASSLAERQGISSQPQHF
. | TRBV7-9 | CASSGQGRDTIYF
. | TRBV28 | CASSLPQGSEAFF
. | TRBV30 | CAWSRGLSYNEQFF
. | TRBV7-9 | CASSLAPGQGGSPLHF
. | TRBV28 | CASSRDRPSSYEQYF
. | TRBV27 | CASSPTRASGMYGYTF
. | TRBV30 | CAWSVALGDIGYTF
. | TRBV7-9 | CASLLASSYNEQFF
. | TRBV10-1 | CASSESGRVGSPLHF
once | TRBV27 | CASSQTGPNQPQHF
. | TRBV5-1 | CASSFSFGTGISYEQYF
. | TRBV27 | CASRSATANYGYTF
. | TRBV29-1 | CSVERGTGNSDTQYF
few | TRBV12-3/TRBV12-4 | CASKTANNSPLHF
. | TRBV3-1/TRBV3-2 | CASSQDAQGYEKLFF
. | TRBV5-1 | CASSSWTGSDTQYF
. | TRBV5-8 | CASSLAYYRGAAAHYGYTF
. | TRBV11-2 | CASSLEWTVSDGYTF
. | TRBV19 | CASSIAQGQGQPQHF
. | TRBV5-1 | CASSRQPSSGGADEQFF
. | TRBV14 | CASSTDRNTGELFF
. | TRBV4-3 | CASSQEGGASVTGELFF
. | TRBV28 | CASTSLIGGSSYNSPLHF
once | TRBV3-1/TRBV3-2 | CASSLRTGTGGAGAFF
. | TRBV11-2 | CASSLDDRGRETQYF
. | TRBV2 | CASSNPGTVYEQYF
. | TRBV27 | CASSSKPSTDTQYF
. | TRBV11-3 | CASSLVGGDYEQYF